The clone carrying this T cell receptor (beta chain) appeared once. Some clones are missing from TCRdb's copy, which holds only in-frame ones; the method was immunoSEQ multiplex PCR. This table has over 85,000 clones, around 96% appearing once. The data were taken from a study of technical replicates of blood from a few donors. The CDR3 has 16 amino acids. Germline CDR1 and CDR2: SGHDN and FVKESK. Trimming took 0 bases from V and 3 from J; bases not matched to a gene: 3. The chain uses TRBV14 and TRBJ2-2; 8 bases are a match to TRBD1. Sequenced sample: T cells isolated from PBMCs. The clonotype originates from a human donor in good health. The CDR3 protein is CASSQEDRGYTGELFF. CDR3 DNA sequence: TGTGCCAGCAGCCAAGAAGACAGGGGATACACCGGGGAGCTGTTTTTT.